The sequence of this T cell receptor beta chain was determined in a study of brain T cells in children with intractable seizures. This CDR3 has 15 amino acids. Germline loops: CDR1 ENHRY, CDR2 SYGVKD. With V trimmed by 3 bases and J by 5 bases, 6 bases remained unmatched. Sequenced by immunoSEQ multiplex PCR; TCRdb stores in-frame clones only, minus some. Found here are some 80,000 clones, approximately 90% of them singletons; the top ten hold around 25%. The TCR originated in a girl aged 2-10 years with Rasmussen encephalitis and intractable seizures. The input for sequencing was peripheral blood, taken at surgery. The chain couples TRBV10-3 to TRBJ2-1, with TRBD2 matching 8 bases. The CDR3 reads CAISELTSGHNEQFF. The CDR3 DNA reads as TGTGCCATCAGTGAACTCACTAGCGGTCACAATGAGCAGTTCTTC.